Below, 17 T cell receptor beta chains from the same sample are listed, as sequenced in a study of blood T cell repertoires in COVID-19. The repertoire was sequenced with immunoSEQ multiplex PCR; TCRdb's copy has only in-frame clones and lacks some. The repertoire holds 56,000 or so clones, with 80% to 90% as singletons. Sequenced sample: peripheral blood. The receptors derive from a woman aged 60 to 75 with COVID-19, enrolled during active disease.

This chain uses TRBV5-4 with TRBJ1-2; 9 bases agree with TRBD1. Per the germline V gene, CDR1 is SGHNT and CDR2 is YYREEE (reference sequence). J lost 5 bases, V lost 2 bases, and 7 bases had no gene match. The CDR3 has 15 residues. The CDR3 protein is CASSFQGDRGYGYTF. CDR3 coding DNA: TGTGCCAGCAGCTTTCAGGGTGACAGGGGGTATGGCTACACCTTC.

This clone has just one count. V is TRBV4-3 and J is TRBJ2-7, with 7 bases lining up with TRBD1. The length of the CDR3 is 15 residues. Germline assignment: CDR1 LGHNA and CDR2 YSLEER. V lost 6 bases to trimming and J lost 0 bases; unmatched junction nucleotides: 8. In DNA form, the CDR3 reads TGCGCCAGCAGTAGTTACAGGGGATCCTCCTACGAGCAGTACTTC. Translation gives CASSSYRGSSYEQYF.

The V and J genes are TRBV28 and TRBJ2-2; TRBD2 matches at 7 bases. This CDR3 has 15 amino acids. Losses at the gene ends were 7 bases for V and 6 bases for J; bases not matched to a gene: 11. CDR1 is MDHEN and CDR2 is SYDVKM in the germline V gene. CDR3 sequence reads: CASTPGGFLSGELFF. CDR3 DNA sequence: TGTGCCAGCACCCCGGGGGGATTCTTGTCCGGGGAGCTGTTTTTT.

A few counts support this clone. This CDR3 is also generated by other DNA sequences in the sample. CDR3 sequence (DNA): TGTGCCAGCAGCTTGGGTCAGGGCGGCCAGCCCCAGCATTTT. Its protein is CASSLGQGGQPQHF. V and J are TRBV7-9 and TRBJ1-5; D might be TRBD1 (5 bases). The CDR3 extends over 14 amino acids. Trimming stripped 3 bases from V and 7 bases from J, with 13 bases between. Germline V gene lookup returns CDR1 SEHNR and CDR2 FQNEAQ (reference sequence).

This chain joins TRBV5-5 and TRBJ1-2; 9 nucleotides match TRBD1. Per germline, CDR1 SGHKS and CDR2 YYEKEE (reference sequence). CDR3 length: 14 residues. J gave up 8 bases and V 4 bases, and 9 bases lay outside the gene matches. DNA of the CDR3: TGTGCCAGCAGCAAGGTGGGACAGGGTAGAGGCTACACCTTC. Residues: CASSKVGQGRGYTF.

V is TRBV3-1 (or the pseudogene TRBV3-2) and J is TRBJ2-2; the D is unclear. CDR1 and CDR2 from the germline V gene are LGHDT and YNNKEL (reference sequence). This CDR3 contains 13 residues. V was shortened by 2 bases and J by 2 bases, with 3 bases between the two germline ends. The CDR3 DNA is TGTGCCAGCAGCCAACCAAACACCGGGGAGCTGTTTTTT. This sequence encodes CASSQPNTGELFF.

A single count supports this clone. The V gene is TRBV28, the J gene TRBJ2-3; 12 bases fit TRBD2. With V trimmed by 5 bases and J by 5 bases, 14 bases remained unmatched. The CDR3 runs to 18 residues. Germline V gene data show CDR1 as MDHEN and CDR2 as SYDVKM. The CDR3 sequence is CASSPPNPSGRAGDTQYF. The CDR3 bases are TGTGCCAGCAGTCCCCCAAACCCTAGCGGGAGGGCCGGAGATACGCAGTATTTT.

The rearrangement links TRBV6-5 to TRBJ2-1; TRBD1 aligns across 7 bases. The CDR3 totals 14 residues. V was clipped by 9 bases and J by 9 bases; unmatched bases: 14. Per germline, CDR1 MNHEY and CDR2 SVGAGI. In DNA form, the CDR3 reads TGTGCCAGTAAAACTCCCGGGACAGTAGGTGAGCAGTTCTTC. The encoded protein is CASKTPGTVGEQFF.

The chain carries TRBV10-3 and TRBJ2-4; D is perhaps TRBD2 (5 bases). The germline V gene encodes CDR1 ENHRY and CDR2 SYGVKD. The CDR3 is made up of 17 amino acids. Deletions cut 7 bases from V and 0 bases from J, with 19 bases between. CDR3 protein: CAIILAGRALAKNIQYF. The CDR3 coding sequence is TGTGCCATCATACTGGCGGGTCGGGCTCTAGCCAAAAACATTCAGTACTTC.

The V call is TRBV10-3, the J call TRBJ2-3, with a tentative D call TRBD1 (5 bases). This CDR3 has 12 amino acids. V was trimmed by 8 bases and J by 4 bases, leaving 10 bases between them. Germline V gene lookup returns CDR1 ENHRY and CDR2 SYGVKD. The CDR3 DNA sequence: TGTGCCATCCAGGGATGGGCAGATACGCAGTATTTT. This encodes CAIQGWADTQYF.

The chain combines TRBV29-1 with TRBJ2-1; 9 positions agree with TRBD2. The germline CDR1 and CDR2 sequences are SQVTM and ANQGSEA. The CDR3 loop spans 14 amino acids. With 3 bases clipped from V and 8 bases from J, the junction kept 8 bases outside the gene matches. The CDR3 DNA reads TGCAGCGTTGATCCTAGCGGGATCTCCGATGAGCAGTTCTTC. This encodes CSVDPSGISDEQFF.

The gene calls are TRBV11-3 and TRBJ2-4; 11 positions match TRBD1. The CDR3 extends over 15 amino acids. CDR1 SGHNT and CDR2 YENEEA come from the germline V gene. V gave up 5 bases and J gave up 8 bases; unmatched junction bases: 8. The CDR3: CASSDRTGGADIQYF. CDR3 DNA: TGTGCCAGCAGCGACCGGACAGGGGGCGCGGACATTCAGTACTTC. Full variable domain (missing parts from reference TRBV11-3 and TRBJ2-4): EAGVVQSPRYKIIEKKQPVAFWCNPISGHNTLYWYLQNLGQGPELLIRYENEEAVDDSQLPKDRFSAERLKGVDSTLKIQPAELGDSAVYLCASSDRTGGADIQYFGAGTRLSVL.

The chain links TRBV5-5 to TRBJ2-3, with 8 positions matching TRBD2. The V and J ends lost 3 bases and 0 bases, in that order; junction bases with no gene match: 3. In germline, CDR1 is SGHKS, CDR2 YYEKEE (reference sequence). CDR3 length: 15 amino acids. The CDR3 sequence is CASSSLAGSTDTQYF. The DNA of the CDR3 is TGTGCCAGCAGCTCATTAGCGGGGAGCACAGATACGCAGTATTTT.

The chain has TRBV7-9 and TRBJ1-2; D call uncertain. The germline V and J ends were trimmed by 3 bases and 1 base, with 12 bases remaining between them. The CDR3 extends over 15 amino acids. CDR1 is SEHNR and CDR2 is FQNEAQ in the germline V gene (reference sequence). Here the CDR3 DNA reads TGTGCCAGCAGCTTGTCGGGGAACCTTAACTATGGCTACACCTTC. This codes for CASSLSGNLNYGYTF.

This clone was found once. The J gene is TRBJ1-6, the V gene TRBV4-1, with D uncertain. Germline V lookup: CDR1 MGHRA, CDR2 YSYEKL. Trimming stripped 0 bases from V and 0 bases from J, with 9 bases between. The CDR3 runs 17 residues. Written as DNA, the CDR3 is TGCGCCAGCAGCCAAGATCTGAGGCTCTCCTATAATTCACCCCTCCACTTT. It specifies CASSQDLRLSYNSPLHF.

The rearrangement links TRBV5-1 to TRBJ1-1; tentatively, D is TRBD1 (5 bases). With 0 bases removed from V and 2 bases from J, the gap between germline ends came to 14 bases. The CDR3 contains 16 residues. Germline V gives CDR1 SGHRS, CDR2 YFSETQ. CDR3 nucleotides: TGCGCCAGCAGCTTGGTTCAGGGTGGGATTAACACTGAAGCTTTCTTT. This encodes CASSLVQGGINTEAFF.

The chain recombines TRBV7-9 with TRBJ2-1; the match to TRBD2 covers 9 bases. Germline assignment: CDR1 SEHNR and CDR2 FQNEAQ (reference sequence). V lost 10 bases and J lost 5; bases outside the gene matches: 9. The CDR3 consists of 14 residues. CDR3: CATPREGSDNEQFF. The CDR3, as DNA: TGTGCCACCCCGCGGGAGGGAAGTGACAATGAGCAGTTCTTC.